Below, 15 T cell receptor beta chains from the same sample are listed, as sequenced in a study of shared clonotypes between healthy human individuals (dated by TCRdb to between 2020 and 2021). Library method: the immunoSEQ multiplex PCR assay. The immuneACCESS repertoire file appears here via TCRdb, limited to in-frame rearrangements. These files lack a portion of the clones; in checked studies, under half of the deficit traces to unresolved V genes, and the cause of the others is not known. This sample has 2,500,000 or so clones in its table, and approximately 92% of those were observed once. The ten biggest clones cover 0.13% to 0.15% of the sample. Input material: naive CD4+ T cells sorted from blood. Explained via the paper, the cell subset or site label denotes: CD45RA+ positively selected. The receptors were sampled from a man aged 18 to 35 in good health.

Comment on this clone: Within the sample, other DNA sequences also encode this same CDR3. The V gene is TRBV6-5, the J gene TRBJ2-7, with D perhaps matching TRBD2 (5 bases). Deletions cut 0 bases from V and 4 bases from J, with 7 bases between. There are 13 residues in the CDR3. Germline V gene data show CDR1 as MNHEY and CDR2 as SVGAGI. This chain's CDR3 is CASSYSRGYEQYF. For the CDR3, the DNA is TGTGCCAGCAGTTACTCGAGAGGGTACGAGCAGTACTTC.

Of note for this clone: Other DNA sequences in this specimen translate into the identical CDR3. The chain employs TRBV2 and TRBJ1-5; D uncertain. The germline V gene has CDR1 SNHLY and CDR2 FYNNEI. The CDR3 has 12 residues. Trimming took off 4 bases at V and 4 bases at J, with 5 bases between the two ends. The CDR3 sequence is CASSGRNQPQHF. CDR3 coding DNA: TGTGCCAGCAGTGGCAGGAATCAGCCCCAGCATTTT.

This clone was seen once. The J gene is TRBJ2-3, the V gene TRBV28, with TRBD2 identical over 8 bases. From germline, CDR1 is MDHEN and CDR2 SYDVKM. Trimming at V came to 5 bases and at J to 1 base, leaving 14 bases not matched to a gene. The CDR3 spans 18 residues. This CDR3 reads CASSNLAGRAWGTDTQYF. The CDR3 DNA sequence: TGTGCCAGCAGTAATTTAGCGGGGAGGGCGTGGGGCACAGATACGCAGTATTTT.

On this clone: Other nucleotide sequences in the sample specify the same CDR3. The J gene is TRBJ2-7, the V gene TRBV30; unclear D gene. The germline V gene has CDR1 GTSNPN and CDR2 SVGIG (reference sequence). The CDR3 is 11 amino acids. V lost 1 base, J lost 2 bases, and 3 bases lay in between. The CDR3 region is CAWSATYEQYF. The CDR3 DNA reads as TGTGCCTGGAGTGCGACCTACGAGCAGTACTTC.

The chain joins TRBV27 to TRBJ1-1; D possibly corresponds to TRBD1 (5 bases). CDR1 is MNHEY and CDR2 is SMNVEV in the germline V gene (reference sequence). The CDR3 is 14 residues long. V was clipped by 5 bases and J by 3 bases, with 13 bases between them. CDR3 in DNA: TGTGCCAGCAGTAGGGGAGTTCGGGACACTGAAGCTTTCTTT. Residues: CASSRGVRDTEAFF.

This sequence joins TRBV5-4 and TRBJ2-7; D assignment may be TRBD1 or TRBD2 (6 bases each). The CDR3 contains 16 residues. The germline V gene encodes CDR1 SGHNT and CDR2 YYREEE (reference sequence). V was shortened by 3 bases and J by 1 base, with 17 bases between the two germline ends. Written as DNA, the CDR3 is TGTGCCAGCAGCTCCCCGGGGGCCCTCCGATCCTACGAGCAGTACTTC. The encoded protein is CASSSPGALRSYEQYF.

Concerning this clone: Additional DNA sequences in this sample encode the identical CDR3. The J gene is TRBJ2-7, the V gene TRBV2; possible D gene TRBD1, 6 bases. Germline V lookup: CDR1 SNHLY, CDR2 FYNNEI. The CDR3 is 11 amino acids. Trimming stripped 8 bases from V and 4 bases from J, with 9 bases between. The CDR3 here is CASVQGYEQYF. Here the CDR3 DNA reads TGTGCCAGCGTACAGGGATACGAGCAGTACTTC.

V is TRBV28 and J is TRBJ2-5, with D uncertain. With 3 bases removed from V and 5 bases from J, the gap between germline ends came to 13 bases. The CDR3 loop spans 14 amino acids. Germline loops: CDR1 MDHEN, CDR2 SYDVKM. The CDR3 DNA follows: TGTGCCAGCAGTTTGACGACACCTCCCGAGACCCAGTACTTC. Its translation: CASSLTTPPETQYF.

The V and J genes are TRBV23-1 and TRBJ2-2; 12 nucleotides align to TRBD1. TRBV23-1 is an ORF, with its function uncertain. CDR3 length: 18 residues. The trim removed 9 bases at V and 5 bases at J, leaving 16 bases unmatched. The CDR3 DNA is TGCGCCAGATATGTTCCGGGACAGGGGGCAAGGAGGACCGGGGAGCTGTTTTTT. Translated, it gives CARYVPGQGARRTGELFF.

This chain uses TRBV7-2 with TRBJ2-5, with 8 bases fitting TRBD2. J gave up 3 bases and V 0 bases, and 6 bases lay outside the gene matches. Germline values: CDR1 SGHTA, CDR2 FQGNSA. The CDR3 extends over 16 amino acids. The CDR3 region is CASSLAGTRGKETQYF. The CDR3 DNA reads as TGTGCCAGCAGCTTAGCAGGGACTAGGGGAAAAGAGACCCAGTACTTC. The entire variable domain, with the rest obtained from reference TRBV7-2 and TRBJ2-5, is as follows: GAGVSQSPSNKVTEKGKDVELRCDPISGHTALYWYRQSLGQGLEFLIYFQGNSAPDKSGLPSDRFSAERTGGSVSTLTIQRTQQEDSAVYLCASSLAGTRGKETQYFGPGTRLLVL.

The genes are TRBV15 and TRBJ1-4; D may be TRBD1 (6 bases). Trimming left V 1 base short and J 0 bases short, with 12 bases between. Germline V gene data show CDR1 as LNHNV and CDR2 as YYDKDF (reference sequence). The CDR3 totals 17 residues. The CDR3 loop reads CATSRGPGAPTNEKLFF. The DNA for the CDR3 is TGTGCCACCAGCAGAGGTCCAGGGGCACCAACTAATGAAAAACTGTTTTTT.

With respect to this clone: Other DNA variants within this sample encode the same CDR3. The J gene is TRBJ2-7, the V gene TRBV5-1; 7 bases are a match to TRBD2. The trim removed 0 bases at V and 2 bases at J, leaving 2 bases unmatched. CDR1 SGHRS and CDR2 YFSETQ come from the germline V gene. This CDR3 is built from 14 residues. Written as DNA, the CDR3 is TGCGCCAGCAGCTTGGTGGCGGGAGCCTACGAGCAGTACTTC. This translates into CASSLVAGAYEQYF.

This rearrangement joins TRBV10-3 to TRBJ2-7, with 10 bases identical to TRBD2. The germline CDR1 and CDR2 sequences are ENHRY and SYGVKD. This CDR3 is 13 amino acids long. Trimming cost V 6 bases and J 5 bases; bases outside gene matches: 4. The CDR3 is CAIRGTSVDEQYF. The CDR3 DNA reads TGTGCCATCAGAGGGACTAGCGTTGACGAGCAGTACTTC.

The chain is built from TRBV6-5 and TRBJ1-1, with a weak D call TRBD1 (6 bases). Germline V gene data show CDR1 as MNHEY and CDR2 as SVGAGI. With 7 bases removed from V and 1 base from J, the gap between germline ends came to 13 bases. CDR3 length equals 14 residues. CDR3 in amino acids: CASKYRAGNTEAFF. CDR3 nucleotide sequence: TGTGCCAGCAAATACAGGGCGGGGAACACTGAAGCTTTCTTT.

The rearrangement links TRBV4-2 to TRBJ2-1, with TRBD2 matching over 10 bases. The V gene end was trimmed by 4 bases and the J gene end by 6 bases; junction bases not matched to a gene: 3. Germline V gene data show CDR1 as LGHNA and CDR2 as YNFKEQ. This CDR3 has 14 amino acids. The CDR3 spells CASSPLAGFNEQFF. CDR3 DNA: TGTGCCAGCAGCCCACTAGCGGGGTTCAATGAGCAGTTCTTC.